The 29 T cell receptor beta chains listed next were all sequenced from one sample in a study of blood T cell repertoires in COVID-19. Clones were read by immunoSEQ multiplex PCR, and TCRdb kept only the in-frame ones, dropping some. The table includes roughly 120,000 clones, 65% to 85% detected once. Sequenced: peripheral blood. The receptors stem from a man aged 65 to 85 with acute or convalescent COVID-19.

The chain links TRBV5-4 to TRBJ1-2; a weak D match, TRBD1 (5 bases). Trimming shortened V by 2 bases and J by 1 base, and 18 bases separated the two germline ends. Looked up from germline, CDR1 is SGHNT and CDR2 is YYREEE (reference sequence). This CDR3 has 17 amino acids. In DNA form, the CDR3 reads TGTGCCAGCAGCTTAGAGCCTGGCCAGGGACTTAACTATGGCTACACCTTC. Translated, it gives CASSLEPGQGLNYGYTF.

The V call is TRBV11-2, the J call TRBJ2-5; D gene unclear. Germline V CDR1 and CDR2: SGHAT, FQNNGV. The CDR3 spans 14 residues. The V end lost 2 bases, the J end lost 5 bases, and 12 bases lay between the germline ends. CDR3 DNA: TGTGCCAGCAGCTTACCCGTTCGAGTGGAGACCCAGTACTTC. Translating it yields CASSLPVRVETQYF. The complete variable domain, with remaining parts taken from reference TRBV11-2 and TRBJ2-5, reads EAGVAQSPRYKIIEKRQSVAFWCNPISGHATLYWYQQILGQGPKLLIQFQNNGVVDDSQLPKDRFSAERLKGVDSTLKIQPAKLEDSAVYLCASSLPVRVETQYFGPGTRLLVL.

The chain carries TRBV6-2 or TRBV6-3 and TRBJ2-7; possibly TRBD1 for D (6 bases). V gave up 5 bases and J gave up 4 bases, with 12 bases separating them. Germline CDR1 MNHEY, CDR2 SVGEGT. The CDR3 is 13 residues long. CDR3 in DNA: TGTGCCAGCAGTAGGGGGATCGTTTACGAGCAGTACTTC. Protein product: CASSRGIVYEQYF.

This chain connects TRBV5-1 to TRBJ2-3, with 7 bases fitting TRBD1. The germline gives CDR1 SGHRS, CDR2 YFSETQ. The CDR3 extends over 15 amino acids. V shed 3 bases, J shed 2 bases, and the junction held 6 bases outside the gene matches. The CDR3 coding sequence is TGCGCCAGCAGCTCAACGGACAGGAACACAGATACGCAGTATTTT. This translates into CASSSTDRNTDTQYF.

This sequence joins TRBV5-8 and TRBJ2-7; 9 nucleotides match TRBD2. The CDR3 runs 16 residues. CDR1 SGHTS and CDR2 YDEGEE come from the germline V gene. V was clipped by 2 bases and J by 3 bases; unmatched bases: 9. CDR3: CASSFPSGGRFYEQYF. CDR3 DNA sequence: TGTGCCAGCAGCTTCCCAAGCGGGGGGAGGTTCTACGAGCAGTACTTC. The full variable domain, rest sourced from reference TRBV5-8 and TRBJ2-7, is EAGVTQSPTHLIKTRGQQATLRCSPISGHTSVYWYQQALGLGLQFLLWYDEGEERNRGNFPPRFSGRQFPNYSSELNVNALELEDSALYLCASSFPSGGRFYEQYFGPGTRLTVT.

The CDR3: CATSRGGQIYGYTF. The DNA of the CDR3 is TGTGCCACCAGCAGAGGGGGACAGATCTATGGCTACACCTTC. The chain joins TRBV15 to TRBJ1-2; 7 nucleotides agree with TRBD1. Germline-derived CDR1 and CDR2 are LNHNV and YYDKDF (reference sequence). The CDR3 is 14 amino acids. The ends lost 1 base at V and 4 bases at J; junction bases unmatched: 3.

CDR3 DNA: TGTGCCAGTAGTAAATCGGCAGGGGACGGGACTAGCGGGACCTACGAGCAGTACTTC. This sequence encodes CASSKSAGDGTSGTYEQYF. The gene calls are TRBV19 and TRBJ2-7, with 13 bases matching TRBD2. CDR1 is LNHDA, CDR2 SQIVND, per germline (reference sequence). The V gene end was trimmed by 4 bases and the J gene end by 2 bases; junction bases not matched to a gene: 14. This CDR3 is built from 19 residues.

CDR3 residues: CASSLRLDEKLFF. The CDR3 coding sequence is TGCGCCAGCAGCCTACGCTTGGATGAAAAACTGTTTTTT. The chain has TRBV5-1 and TRBJ1-4, with D hard to call. V was trimmed by 4 bases and J by 6 bases, leaving 10 bases between them. Looked up from germline, CDR1 is SGHRS and CDR2 is YFSETQ. The CDR3 has 13 residues.

The count of this clone is one. This rearrangement joins TRBV29-1 to TRBJ2-7; D is uncertain. V dropped 4 bases and J dropped 2 bases, with 6 bases sitting between them. Germline loops: CDR1 SQVTM, CDR2 ANQGSEA. CDR3 length: 11 residues. The CDR3 region is CSVVIAYEQYF. Here the CDR3 DNA reads TGCAGCGTTGTCATAGCCTACGAGCAGTACTTC.

This clone has a handful of counts. This sequence joins TRBV27 and TRBJ2-7; 8 bases agree with TRBD1. This CDR3 is 12 amino acids long. CDR1 and CDR2 from the germline V gene are MNHEY and SMNVEV (reference sequence). V lost 4 bases to trimming and J lost 6 bases; unmatched junction nucleotides: 2. The CDR3 nucleotides are TGTGCCAGCAGTTCGACAGGGGTCGAGCAGTACTTC. Translation: CASSSTGVEQYF.

This sequence joins TRBV9 and TRBJ1-3; no firm D call. The germline V gene has CDR1 SGDLS and CDR2 YYNGEE. CDR3 size: 14 residues. Between the trimmed V and J ends, which lost 1 base and 0 bases, there was a span of 5 bases. CDR3 DNA: TGTGCCAGCAGCGTAATGAGCTCTGGAAACACCATATATTTT. Its protein is CASSVMSSGNTIYF. Full variable domain (remainder filled in from reference TRBV9 and TRBJ1-3): DSGVTQTPKHLITATGQRVTLRCSPRSGDLSVYWYQQSLDQGLQFLIQYYNGEERAKGNILERFSAQQFPDLHSELNLSSLELGDSALYFCASSVMSSGNTIYFGEGSWLTVV.

The genes are TRBV10-3 and TRBJ2-1; 10 bases agree with TRBD1. CDR3 length: 14 amino acids. The germline gives CDR1 ENHRY, CDR2 SYGVKD. V shed 6 bases and J 8 bases; nucleotides not matched to a gene: 7. CDR3 sequence: CAISRQGAMDEQFF. For the CDR3, the DNA is TGTGCCATCAGCCGACAGGGGGCGATGGATGAGCAGTTCTTC.

This clone was seen more than once but under ten times. The same CDR3 arises from other DNA sequences in this sample as well. The chain uses TRBV18 and TRBJ1-2; 11 positions match TRBD1. This CDR3 contains 13 residues. Germline V gene lookup returns CDR1 KGHSH and CDR2 LQKENI. Trimming removed 6 bases from V and 8 bases from J; junction bases left unmatched: 5. The CDR3 DNA sequence: TGTGCCAGCTCCCAGGGACAGGGGGACGGCTACACCTTC. It encodes CASSQGQGDGYTF.

The chain uses TRBV6-5 and TRBJ1-1; D gene unclear. V lost 7 bases and J lost 0, with 12 bases in between. This CDR3 spans 14 amino acids. CDR1 and CDR2 (germline): MNHEY, SVGAGI. The CDR3 region is CASTSGSLNTEAFF. In nucleotides, the CDR3 is TGTGCCAGCACTTCAGGTTCCTTGAACACTGAAGCTTTCTTT.

This chain uses TRBV1 with TRBJ1-5; the D call TRBD1 from the table was never checked on the DNA. TRBV1 is deemed a pseudogene. The CDR3 runs to 22 residues. This CDR3 reads CTSSQTRPGQGAFMGGYQPQHF. Written as DNA, the CDR3 is TGCACCAGCAGCCAGACGCGACCGGGACAGGGGGCTTTCATGGGTGGATACCAGCCCCAGCATTTT.

As regards this clone: Within the sample, other DNA sequences also encode this same CDR3. This rearrangement joins TRBV2 to TRBJ1-1, with TRBD1 matching over 9 bases. The germline gives CDR1 SNHLY, CDR2 FYNNEI. The CDR3 contains 14 residues. J lost 1 base, V lost 6 bases, and 3 bases had no gene match. CDR3 sequence: CASRPGQGNTEAFF. For the CDR3, the DNA is TGTGCCAGCAGGCCGGGACAGGGGAACACTGAAGCTTTCTTT.

The chain links TRBV30 to TRBJ1-5; no firm D call. The germline gives CDR1 GTSNPN, CDR2 SVGIG (reference sequence). The CDR3 is made up of 15 amino acids. V lost 0 bases to trimming and J lost 0 bases, with 9 bases between them. CDR3 residues: CAWSVFTGSNQPQHF. In DNA, the CDR3 is TGTGCCTGGAGTGTATTTACCGGTAGCAATCAGCCCCAGCATTTT.

The chain employs TRBV11-2 and TRBJ2-7; D unclear. Germline loops: CDR1 SGHAT, CDR2 FQNNGV. The CDR3 consists of 13 residues. The germline V and J ends were trimmed by 5 bases and 5 bases, with 13 bases remaining between them. The DNA of the CDR3 is TGTGCCAGCAGCCCATTCTCAGTCCACGAGCAGTACTTC. It translates to CASSPFSVHEQYF.

The gene calls are TRBV7-2 and TRBJ1-1; D call uncertain. Germline V gene lookup returns CDR1 SGHTA and CDR2 FQGNSA. Deletions cut 2 bases from V and 1 base from J, with 8 bases between. This CDR3 is 14 amino acids long. The CDR3 region is CASSLKSQNTEAFF. In nucleotides, the CDR3 is TGTGCCAGCAGCTTAAAATCCCAGAACACTGAAGCTTTCTTT.

The V gene is TRBV20-1, the J gene TRBJ2-5; tentatively, D is TRBD2 (5 bases). The V end was cut by 7 bases, the J end by 5 bases, with 11 bases between. The CDR3 totals 11 residues. Germline V gene data show CDR1 as DFQATT and CDR2 as SNEGSKA (reference sequence). CDR3 amino acids: CSVFRRETQYF. Written as DNA, the CDR3 is TGCAGTGTCTTCAGGAGGGAGACCCAGTACTTC.

The V call is TRBV2, the J call TRBJ1-6, with D maybe TRBD1 (6 bases). The germline gives CDR1 SNHLY, CDR2 FYNNEI. Trimming took 5 bases from V and 10 from J, leaving 12 bases between them. This CDR3 has 13 amino acids. CDR3 sequence: CASSIRQDSPLHF. The CDR3 nucleotides are TGTGCCAGCAGTATAAGACAGGACTCACCCCTCCACTTT. Full variable domain (remainder filled in from reference TRBV2 and TRBJ1-6): EPEVTQTPSHQVTQMGQEVILRCVPISNHLYFYWYRQILGQKVEFLVSFYNNEISEKSEIFDDQFSVERPDGSNFTLKIRSTKLEDSAMYFCASSIRQDSPLHFGNGTRLTVT.

The chain recombines TRBV5-1 with TRBJ2-5; 15 bases align to TRBD2. J was trimmed by 6 bases and V by 2 bases; bases with no gene match: 8. CDR3 size: 17 residues. The germline CDR1 and CDR2 sequences are SGHRS and YFSETQ. The CDR3 DNA reads TGCGCCAGCAGCTTATTCGTGGGACTAGCGGGGGGACAGACCCAGTACTTC. Translated, it gives CASSLFVGLAGGQTQYF.

This clone was found once. The gene calls are TRBV30 and TRBJ1-1; no clear D. Germline CDR1 is GTSNPN and CDR2 is SVGIG (reference sequence). CDR3 size: 12 residues. Trimming took off 3 bases at V and 0 bases at J, with 5 bases between the two ends. Written as DNA, the CDR3 is TGTGCCTGGAGCAAAATGAACACTGAAGCTTTCTTT. Encoded protein: CAWSKMNTEAFF. Full variable domain (remainder filled in from reference TRBV30 and TRBJ1-1): SQTIHQWPATLVQPVGSPLSLECTVEGTSNPNLYWYRQAAGRGLQLLFYSVGIGQISSEVPQNLSASRPQDRQFILSSKKLLLSDSGFYLCAWSKMNTEAFFGQGTRLTVV.

This clone turned up a few times. The chain employs TRBV28 and TRBJ2-7, with 7 bases that match TRBD1. This CDR3 contains 17 residues. Trimming removed 3 bases from V and 0 bases from J; junction bases left unmatched: 11. Germline CDR1 MDHEN, CDR2 SYDVKM. The CDR3: CASSFYGTVEDSYEQYF. Written as DNA, the CDR3 is TGTGCCAGCAGTTTCTACGGGACAGTGGAGGACTCCTACGAGCAGTACTTC. Supplemented by reference TRBV28 and TRBJ2-7, the full variable domain reads DVKVTQSSRYLVKRTGEKVFLECVQDMDHENMFWYRQDPGLGLRLIYFSYDVKMKEKGDIPEGYSVSREKKERFSLILESASTNQTSMYLCASSFYGTVEDSYEQYFGPGTRLTVT.

This chain connects TRBV9 to TRBJ1-4; TRBD1 aligns across 7 bases. The CDR3 runs 16 residues. CDR1 and CDR2 from the germline V gene are SGDLS and YYNGEE. V lost 3 bases to trimming and J lost 3 bases; unmatched junction nucleotides: 8. CDR3 nucleotides: TGTGCCAGCAGCGCAGGCCCGGGACAGCCTAATGAAAAACTGTTTTTT. This translates into CASSAGPGQPNEKLFF.

J is TRBJ2-3 and V is TRBV11-3; 11 bases agree with TRBD1. Losses at the gene ends were 5 bases for V and 6 bases for J; bases not matched to a gene: 10. CDR1 is SGHNT and CDR2 is YENEEA in the germline V gene. The CDR3 is 16 amino acids. The CDR3 DNA reads TGTGCCAGCAGCCGCCGGTCCGGGACAGGGGGGGATACGCAGTATTTT. Translating it yields CASSRRSGTGGDTQYF. Full variable domain (rest looked up from reference TRBV11-3 and TRBJ2-3): EAGVVQSPRYKIIEKKQPVAFWCNPISGHNTLYWYLQNLGQGPELLIRYENEEAVDDSQLPKDRFSAERLKGVDSTLKIQPAELGDSAVYLCASSRRSGTGGDTQYFGPGTRLTVL.

The chain joins TRBV5-1 to TRBJ2-2, with 8 nucleotides matching TRBD2. The CDR3 runs to 17 residues. Germline CDR1 and CDR2: SGHRS and YFSETQ. V trimming: 2 bases; J trimming: 0 bases; junction bases outside the gene matches: 6. CDR3 in amino acids: CASSFQPGLANTGELFF. The CDR3 DNA follows: TGCGCCAGCAGCTTTCAACCGGGACTAGCGAACACCGGGGAGCTGTTTTTT.

The rearrangement joins TRBV2 to TRBJ1-6, with 8 bases matching TRBD1. V gave up 6 bases and J gave up 9 bases; unmatched junction bases: 13. CDR1 is SNHLY, CDR2 FYNNEI, per germline. The CDR3 spans 16 residues. CDR3 region: CASSDTGGTRVSPLHF. The CDR3 DNA follows: TGTGCCAGCAGCGATACAGGGGGAACTAGGGTTTCACCCCTCCACTTT. Full variable domain (rest looked up from reference TRBV2 and TRBJ1-6): EPEVTQTPSHQVTQMGQEVILRCVPISNHLYFYWYRQILGQKVEFLVSFYNNEISEKSEIFDDQFSVERPDGSNFTLKIRSTKLEDSAMYFCASSDTGGTRVSPLHFGNGTRLTVT.

V gene TRBV30 combines with J gene TRBJ1-1; D not resolved. The CDR3 consists of 12 residues. V was trimmed by 1 base and J by 1 base, leaving 4 bases between them. Germline-derived CDR1 and CDR2 are GTSNPN and SVGIG (reference sequence). The CDR3 sequence is CAWSAGNTEAFF. In nucleotides, the CDR3 is TGTGCCTGGAGTGCGGGGAACACTGAAGCTTTCTTT. Full variable domain (outside the CDR3, taken from reference TRBV30 and TRBJ1-1): SQTIHQWPATLVQPVGSPLSLECTVEGTSNPNLYWYRQAAGRGLQLLFYSVGIGQISSEVPQNLSASRPQDRQFILSSKKLLLSDSGFYLCAWSAGNTEAFFGQGTRLTVV.